This TCR beta chain was documented in a study of blood T cell repertoires in COVID-19. Original processing notes: Scientists estimated how many nucleated cells there were by amplifying reference gene primers. Data came from immunoSEQ multiplex PCR; TCRdb stores just in-frame clones and leaves some out. D and trimming were read from the DNA, whereas the V and J calls and clone size are those reported in that table. Among 65,000 or so clones listed, about 80% were seen once. V was trimmed by 0 bases and J by 3 bases, leaving 10 bases between them. Germline CDR1 is SGHDT and CDR2 is YYEEEE. This CDR3 has 14 amino acids.

The chain couples TRBV5-6 to TRBJ2-7; D is possibly TRBD1 (5 bases). Material: peripheral blood. This sequence originates from a man in his sixties with acute or convalescent COVID-19. CDR3 sequence (DNA): TGTGCCAGCAGCTTGGGGGGCCGTTTCTACGAGCAGTACTTC. Its protein product is CASSLGGRFYEQYF. The full variable domain, rest sourced from reference TRBV5-6 and TRBJ2-7, is DAGVTQSPTHLIKTRGQQVTLRCSPKSGHDTVSWYQQALGQGPQFIFQYYEEEERQRGNFPDRFSGHQFPNYSSELNVNALLLGDSALYLCASSLGGRFYEQYFGPGTRLTVT.